The 32 T cell receptor beta chains below were found in one sample sequenced in a study of beta chain features in type 1 diabetes. These TCRs' antigens remain unknown. Expressed TCRB transcripts were sequenced, since all the RNA that had been isolated was reverse transcribed. The method was immunoSEQ multiplex PCR; TCRdb's version includes in-frame clones alone and lacks a portion of them. The sample carries 250,000 to 300,000 clones, approximately 24% recorded once. Points from the study as a whole: For Type 1 diabetes patients, all four CD4+ subsets carried TCRB CDR3s that were moderately but significantly shorter.

Sequencing was performed on naive CD4+ T cells from blood. The receptors originated from a woman aged 30 to 39 with type 1 diabetes.

This chain uses TRBV5-1 with TRBJ2-6, with TRBD1 identical over 8 bases. Germline-derived CDR1 and CDR2 are SGHRS and YFSETQ. The CDR3 has 17 amino acids. V lost 5 bases, J lost 0 bases, and 7 bases stayed unmatched. This CDR3 is CASRPGTGYSGANVLTF. CDR3 nucleotide sequence: TGCGCCAGCAGACCCGGGACAGGCTACTCTGGGGCCAACGTCCTGACTTTC.

This sequence joins TRBV10-3 and TRBJ1-2; perhaps TRBD1 as D (6 bases). This CDR3 contains 14 residues. Germline values: CDR1 ENHRY, CDR2 SYGVKD. V lost 8 bases and J 3 bases, leaving 16 bases between the germline ends. The CDR3 is CAISRVHRDYGYTF. The CDR3 region has the DNA TGTGCCATCTCGCGAGTTCACAGGGACTATGGCTACACCTTC.

This clone came up a few times. The V call is TRBV5-4, the J call TRBJ2-3; 13 bases map to TRBD2. Germline V gene lookup returns CDR1 SGHNT and CDR2 YYREEE (reference sequence). This CDR3 spans 16 amino acids. J lost 4 bases, V lost 4 bases, and 6 bases had no gene match. The CDR3 bases are TGTGCCAGCAGCCCCAAGGGACTAGCGGGATCAGATACGCAGTATTTT. Its translation: CASSPKGLAGSDTQYF.

Only a few counts were recorded for this clone. This chain connects TRBV19 to TRBJ2-7, with D perhaps matching TRBD2 (5 bases). The CDR3 has 17 residues. The V end was cut by 1 base, the J end by 0 bases, with 16 bases between. The V gene's germline CDR1 is LNHDA and CDR2 SQIVND (reference sequence). The CDR3 sequence is CASSIARGSSYSYEQYF. In DNA, the CDR3 is TGTGCCAGTAGTATAGCTCGGGGATCTTCCTACTCCTACGAGCAGTACTTC.

The chain employs TRBV4-1 and TRBJ2-1, with D perhaps TRBD1 (5 bases). Trimming removed 4 bases from V and 4 bases from J, with 8 bases in between. Germline V gene lookup returns CDR1 MGHRA and CDR2 YSYEKL. There are 13 residues in the CDR3. The CDR3 nucleotides read TGCGCCAGCAGCCGTGACAGTTACAATGAGCAGTTCTTC. This sequence encodes CASSRDSYNEQFF.

This chain joins TRBV9 and TRBJ2-1; the D gene is possibly TRBD1 (6 bases). The CDR3 extends over 15 amino acids. V was pared by 4 bases and J by 3 bases, with 14 bases between. Germline CDR1 SGDLS, CDR2 YYNGEE. DNA for the CDR3: TGTGCCAGCAGCCCTAACGGACAGCGCTACAATGAGCAGTTCTTC. It yields the protein CASSPNGQRYNEQFF.

This clone has only a few counts. This chain connects TRBV19 to TRBJ1-2; D is unclear. The CDR3 covers 14 residues. V lost 9 bases and J 2 bases, leaving 16 bases between the germline ends. Germline-derived CDR1 and CDR2 are LNHDA and SQIVND (reference sequence). The CDR3 nucleotides are TGTGCCAGCGTAGTAGGCGGCGGCAACTATGGCTACACCTTC. Residues: CASVVGGGNYGYTF.

This clone has a handful of counts. This chain uses TRBV19 with TRBJ2-7; 10 nucleotides match TRBD2. Germline assignment: CDR1 LNHDA and CDR2 SQIVND (reference sequence). V dropped 10 bases and J dropped 3; count of bases not matched to a gene: 15. There are 16 residues in the CDR3. Here the CDR3 DNA reads TGTGCCACCAAGGTGTCTAGCGGGAGTCTTGGCTACGAGCAGTACTTC. Protein product: CATKVSSGSLGYEQYF.

J is TRBJ2-7 and V is TRBV7-9; 9 bases map to TRBD1. The V segment lost 6 bases and the J segment 4 bases; nucleotides outside the gene matches: 7. The germline V gene has CDR1 SEHNR and CDR2 FQNEAQ (reference sequence). CDR3 length equals 14 residues. CDR3 bases: TGTGCCAGCAGTCTACAGGGGGCCCTTTACGAGCAGTACTTC. Translation: CASSLQGALYEQYF.

A note on this clone: Other DNA sequences in this sample translate to the same CDR3. The V call is TRBV30, the J call TRBJ1-2; 7 nucleotides line up with TRBD1. The junction had 1 base not matched to a gene; V was cut back by 0 bases and J by 0 bases. CDR1 and CDR2 from the germline V gene are GTSNPN and SVGIG (reference sequence). The CDR3 contains 14 residues. In nucleotides, the CDR3 is TGTGCCTGGAGTGTTCAGGGGGCTAACTATGGCTACACCTTC. This sequence encodes CAWSVQGANYGYTF. Together with reference TRBV30 and TRBJ1-2, the CDR3 gives the full variable domain: SQTIHQWPATLVQPVGSPLSLECTVEGTSNPNLYWYRQAAGRGLQLLFYSVGIGQISSEVPQNLSASRPQDRQFILSSKKLLLSDSGFYLCAWSVQGANYGYTFGSGTRLTVV.

Here the CDR3 DNA reads TGCAGCGCTACTTATAGCAATCAGCCCCAGCATTTT. It specifies CSATYSNQPQHF. The genes are TRBV29-1 and TRBJ1-5; no clear D. The CDR3 has 12 residues. V was clipped by 7 bases and J by 0 bases, with 7 bases between them. The germline CDR1 and CDR2 sequences are SQVTM and ANQGSEA.

As concerns this clone: The sample holds other DNA sequences that translate to the same CDR3. This chain uses TRBV7-9 with TRBJ1-5; 10 nucleotides agree with TRBD1. The CDR3 totals 15 residues. CDR1 SEHNR and CDR2 FQNEAQ come from the germline V gene (reference sequence). After removal of 1 base from V and 4 bases from J, the junction contained 1 base not matched to a gene. DNA of the CDR3: TGTGCCAGCAGCTTAGGGACAGGGGGAAATCAGCCCCAGCATTTT. Its protein is CASSLGTGGNQPQHF.

The genes are TRBV12-5 and TRBJ2-1; D remains unclear. Germline V gives CDR1 LGHNT, CDR2 FRNRAP. The CDR3 has 13 residues. The V end was cut by 0 bases, the J end by 4 bases, with 4 bases between. In DNA form, the CDR3 reads TGTGCTAGTGGTTTGGTCCCGTACAATGAGCAGTTCTTC. Its translation is CASGLVPYNEQFF. Full variable domain (remainder filled in from reference TRBV12-5 and TRBJ2-1): DARVTQTPRHKVTEMGQEVTMRCQPILGHNTVFWYRQTMMQGLELLAYFRNRAPLDDSGMPKDRFSAEMPDATLATLKIQPSEPRDSAVYFCASGLVPYNEQFFGPGTRLTVL.

The rearrangement links TRBV30 to TRBJ1-1; TRBD1 might be the D (5 bases). Trimming took off 3 bases at V and 6 bases at J, with 14 bases between the two ends. The CDR3 consists of 13 residues. Germline V gene sequence: CDR1 GTSNPN, CDR2 SVGIG (reference sequence). The CDR3, as DNA: TGTGCCTGGAGCTCCATGGGGCCTCCTGAAGCTTTCTTT. It translates to CAWSSMGPPEAFF.

This rearrangement joins TRBV29-1 to TRBJ2-1; 14 bases fit TRBD2. V shed 7 bases, J shed 4 bases, and the junction held 3 bases outside the gene matches. The germline V gene has CDR1 SQVTM and CDR2 ANQGSEA. CDR3 length: 14 amino acids. The CDR3 protein is CSAGTSGRYNEQFF. The CDR3, as DNA: TGCAGCGCCGGGACTAGCGGGAGATACAATGAGCAGTTCTTC.

The chain recombines TRBV27 with TRBJ1-5, with 8 bases lining up with TRBD1. Germline V gene lookup returns CDR1 MNHEY and CDR2 SMNVEV (reference sequence). The V segment lost 3 bases and the J segment 7 bases; nucleotides outside the gene matches: 8. The CDR3 runs to 15 residues. The CDR3 sequence is CASSFAPGGGQPQHF. In nucleotides, the CDR3 is TGTGCCAGCAGTTTTGCCCCAGGGGGCGGACAGCCCCAGCATTTT.

A note on this clone: An end of the junction does not agree with germline; a read error may underlie this. The chain carries TRBV11-2 and TRBJ2-5; TRBD1 might be the D (5 bases). The V gene's germline CDR1 is SGHAT and CDR2 FQNNGV. The CDR3 is 12 residues long. The CDR3 loop is CASSHPGQDINF. Written as DNA, the CDR3 is TGTGCCAGCAGCCACCCAGGGCAGGACATCAACTTC. The full variable domain, its missing parts supplied by reference TRBV11-2 and TRBJ2-5, is EAGVAQSPRYKIIEKRQSVAFWCNPISGHATLYWYQQILGQGPKLLIQFQNNGVVDDSQLPKDRFSAERLKGVDSTLKIQPAKLEDSAVYLCASSHPGQDINFGPGTRLLVL.

This clone was picked up a small number of times. The rearrangement uses TRBV5-4 and TRBJ2-7; 7 bases match TRBD1. The CDR3 consists of 14 residues. V lost 4 bases and J lost 1; bases outside the gene matches: 5. CDR1 and CDR2 from the germline V gene are SGHNT and YYREEE (reference sequence). CDR3 nucleotides: TGTGCCAGCAGCGGAGTCAGGGGGTCCTACGAGCAGTACTTC. Its translation is CASSGVRGSYEQYF.

The chain carries TRBV2 and TRBJ2-5; 7 nucleotides align to TRBD2. CDR3 length equals 11 residues. With V trimmed by 5 bases and J by 10 bases, 4 bases remained unmatched. CDR1 is SNHLY, CDR2 FYNNEI, per germline. This CDR3 reads CASSWEGIQYF. CDR3 DNA sequence: TGTGCCAGCAGTTGGGAGGGAATCCAGTACTTC.

This clone was observed a few times. The rearrangement joins TRBV9 to TRBJ2-1; TRBD1 aligns across 10 bases. Germline CDR1 SGDLS, CDR2 YYNGEE. V was pared by 3 bases and J by 8 bases, with 8 bases of the junction left unmatched. CDR3 size: 15 residues. CDR3 coding DNA: TGTGCCAGCAGCGACGGGACAGGGGATTATGATGAGCAGTTCTTC. Translating gives CASSDGTGDYDEQFF.

The V gene is TRBV5-6, the J gene TRBJ1-2; a weak D match, TRBD1 (5 bases). The CDR3 runs to 14 residues. The germline V gene has CDR1 SGHDT and CDR2 YYEEEE. Trimming cost V 3 bases and J 4 bases, with 13 bases left between them. CDR3 in amino acids: CASSSQVALYGYTF. CDR3 in DNA: TGTGCCAGCAGCTCACAGGTTGCTCTCTATGGCTACACCTTC. Full variable domain (rest looked up from reference TRBV5-6 and TRBJ1-2): DAGVTQSPTHLIKTRGQQVTLRCSPKSGHDTVSWYQQALGQGPQFIFQYYEEEERQRGNFPDRFSGHQFPNYSSELNVNALLLGDSALYLCASSSQVALYGYTFGSGTRLTVV.

The chain recombines TRBV10-3 with TRBJ2-7, with TRBD2 matching over 13 bases. Trimming cost V 10 bases and J 4 bases; bases outside gene matches: 4. Germline V gene sequence: CDR1 ENHRY, CDR2 SYGVKD. This CDR3 comprises 13 residues. The CDR3 protein is CATGLAGVYEQYF. The DNA of the CDR3 is TGTGCCACCGGACTAGCGGGAGTATACGAGCAGTACTTC.

This clone was detected only a few times. This chain uses TRBV19 with TRBJ2-7, with 7 bases that match TRBD1. This CDR3 spans 14 amino acids. Germline V gene data show CDR1 as LNHDA and CDR2 as SQIVND (reference sequence). The V segment lost 3 bases and the J segment 0 bases; nucleotides outside the gene matches: 2. DNA for the CDR3: TGTGCCAGTAGTATGACAGGGACCTCCTACGAGCAGTACTTC. This sequence encodes CASSMTGTSYEQYF. The full variable domain, with the rest looked up from reference TRBV19 and TRBJ2-7, is DGGITQSPKYLFRKEGQNVTLSCEQNLNHDAMYWYRQDPGQGLRLIYYSQIVNDFQKGDIAEGYSVSREKKESFPLTVTSAQKNPTAFYLCASSMTGTSYEQYFGPGTRLTVT.

Only a few counts were recorded for this clone. The chain joins TRBV9 to TRBJ2-2; 8 bases line up with TRBD2. V was pared by 1 base and J by 6 bases, with 2 bases of the junction left unmatched. This CDR3 is built from 14 residues. Germline assignment: CDR1 SGDLS and CDR2 YYNGEE. In DNA form, the CDR3 reads TGTGCCAGCAGCGTACCAGCGGGAGCCGGGGAGCTGTTTTTT. Translation: CASSVPAGAGELFF.

This clone came up once. The V and J genes are TRBV7-9 and TRBJ2-4, with 7 bases aligning to TRBD2. The germline V gene encodes CDR1 SEHNR and CDR2 FQNEAQ (reference sequence). V dropped 11 bases and J dropped 0; count of bases not matched to a gene: 13. This CDR3 comprises 16 residues. The CDR3 DNA reads TGTGCCGGGGCCCGTGGGGAGGGTGGAGCCAAAAACATTCAGTACTTC. Residues: CAGARGEGGAKNIQYF.

The chain joins TRBV5-1 to TRBJ1-1; D gene unclear. Germline CDR1 is SGHRS and CDR2 is YFSETQ. The CDR3 covers 13 residues. With 0 bases removed from V and 6 bases from J, the gap between germline ends came to 9 bases. The CDR3 DNA reads TGCGCCAGCAGCTTGGGGGAGGTCTCTGAAGCTTTCTTT. This sequence encodes CASSLGEVSEAFF. The complete variable domain, with remaining parts taken from reference TRBV5-1 and TRBJ1-1, reads KAGVTQTPRYLIKTRGQQVTLSCSPISGHRSVSWYQQTPGQGLQFLFEYFSETQRNKGNFPGRFSGRQFSNSRSEMNVSTLELGDSALYLCASSLGEVSEAFFGQGTRLTVV.

The chain links TRBV11-2 to TRBJ2-1; D may be TRBD2 (6 bases). The germline gives CDR1 SGHAT, CDR2 FQNNGV. The V and J ends lost 4 bases and 6 bases respectively, with 7 bases between them. This CDR3 comprises 12 residues. For the CDR3, the DNA is TGTGCCAGCAGCTCCGGGAGCAATGAGCAGTTCTTC. This gives the protein CASSSGSNEQFF.

This clone was recorded a few times. The CDR3 bases are TGTGCCAGCAGTACAGGCTACACTGAAGCTTTCTTT. Its protein product is CASSTGYTEAFF. The genes are TRBV28 and TRBJ1-1; tentative D call: TRBD1 (5 bases). The CDR3 covers 12 residues. The germline CDR1 and CDR2 sequences are MDHEN and SYDVKM. Trimming pared 5 bases from V and 3 bases from J, leaving 7 bases between.

V and J are TRBV2 and TRBJ1-2, with unresolved D. Trimming cost V 5 bases and J 11 bases, with 12 bases left between them. The length of the CDR3 is 11 residues. CDR1 is SNHLY and CDR2 is FYNNEI in the germline V gene. CDR3 nucleotide sequence: TGTGCCAGCAGTCTCCTTTCAGGATACACCTTC. This translates into CASSLLSGYTF.

This clone was seen more than once but under ten times. V and J are TRBV29-1 and TRBJ1-2; TRBD1 matches at 10 bases. The V gene end was trimmed by 6 bases and the J gene end by 12 bases; junction bases not matched to a gene: 10. CDR1 and CDR2 (germline): SQVTM, ANQGSEA. The CDR3 has 12 residues. The CDR3 loop is CSVGRDRGDNTF. The CDR3 region has the DNA TGCAGCGTGGGGCGGGACAGGGGCGATAACACCTTC.

This clone has a handful of counts. At one boundary the junction diverges from the germline segment, which might be a read error. DNA for the CDR3: TGTGCTAGCAGCTTTCCGGGAGGCGAGCAGTACTTC. Encoded protein: CASSFPGGEQYF. The chain joins TRBV7-7 to TRBJ2-7; 7 bases match TRBD2. The CDR3 covers 12 residues. Germline CDR1 reads SSHAT; CDR2 reads FNYEAQ (reference sequence).

The chain combines TRBV18 with TRBJ1-2; 8 nucleotides line up with TRBD1. With V trimmed by 3 bases and J by 5 bases, 8 bases remained unmatched. The germline gives CDR1 KGHSH, CDR2 LQKENI. The CDR3 totals 15 residues. Written as DNA, the CDR3 is TGTGCCAGCTCACCGGATGACAGGGGTTGGTATGGCTACACCTTC. It translates to CASSPDDRGWYGYTF.